Listed below are T cell receptor beta chains from one sample, sequenced in a study of blood T cell repertoires in COVID-19. Sequenced by immunoSEQ multiplex PCR; TCRdb stores in-frame clones only, minus some. There are 200,000 to 250,000 clones in the sample; around four fifths occur only once, and 15% to 20% lies in the top ten. The sequenced sample consisted of peripheral blood. The source of these receptors is a woman aged 80 or older with active or convalescent COVID-19. The CDR3 runs from the conserved cysteine through the conserved F or W. Each record gives: V gene, J gene, CDR3 length, D gene, clone size, CDR3 DNA, CDR3 protein. D genes are given only for firm matches. The size entry is marked missing in some rows and otherwise reads once, few, many or a size class.

TRBV6-4	TRBJ2-7	15	TRBD2	.	TGTGCCAGCAGTGACAAGGGACTAGCGGGGGACGAGCAGTACTTC	CASSDKGLAGDEQYF
TRBV7-8	TRBJ1-5	15	.	.	TGTGCCAGCAGCTTATCTCTAAATAGCAATCAGCCCCAGCATTTT	CASSLSLNSNQPQHF
TRBV3-1/TRBV3-2	TRBJ1-5	13	.	.	TGTGCCAGCAGCCAAGTTACCGGTCAGCCCCAGCATTTT	CASSQVTGQPQHF
TRBV21-1	TRBJ1-2	11	.	once	TGTGCCAGCAGGGGGGGCTATGGCTACACCTTC	CASRGGYGYTF
TRBV19	TRBJ2-1	15	TRBD1	.	TGTGCCAGTAGTATCTCCCAGGGGGTGTACAATGAGCAGTTCTTC	CASSISQGVYNEQFF
TRBV24-1	TRBJ2-5	13	.	.	TGTGCCACCAGTGATTCGTACCAAGAGACCCAGTACTTC	CATSDSYQETQYF
TRBV5-4	TRBJ1-2	13	.	.	TGTGCCAGCAGCTTGTACAGAAACTATGGCTACACCTTC	CASSLYRNYGYTF
TRBV28	TRBJ1-5	16	TRBD1	.	TGTGCCAGCAGATACGGACAGGGGAGCGGGAATCAGCCCCAGCATTTT	CASRYGQGSGNQPQHF
TRBV14	TRBJ2-1	14	.	.	TGTGCCAGCAGCCAAGATACTTGGTACAATGAGCAGTTCTTC	CASSQDTWYNEQFF
TRBV5-1	TRBJ2-7	16	TRBD1	.	TGCGCCAGCAGCTTCATACAGGCAGGGGGTTCCTACGAGCAGTACTTC	CASSFIQAGGSYEQYF
TRBV19	TRBJ1-1	14	.	.	TGTGCCAGTAGTATCGTAAGGGGGAACACTGAAGCTTTCTTT	CASSIVRGNTEAFF
TRBV5-1	TRBJ2-7	14	.	.	TGCGCCAGCAGCTTGTCCTCAAGTTACAGCGAGCAGTACTTC	CASSLSSSYSEQYF
TRBV24-1	TRBJ2-2	13	.	.	TGTGCCACCAGTGGGGAGGACACCGGGGAGCTGTTTTTT	CATSGEDTGELFF
TRBV7-2	TRBJ1-6	16	.	once	TGTGCCAGCACCCCGACAGGAGGCGCCTATAATTCACCCCTCCACTTT	CASTPTGGAYNSPLHF
TRBV19	TRBJ2-2	15	TRBD1	.	TGTGCCAGTAGTACCTCGGACAGGACCACCGGGGAGCTGTTTTTT	CASSTSDRTTGELFF
TRBV7-2	TRBJ2-7	15	TRBD1	.	TGTGCCAGTTCTAGCAGGGGGCCTAGCTCCTACGAGCAGTACTTC	CASSSRGPSSYEQYF
TRBV11-3	TRBJ2-2	15	.	once	TGTGCCAGCAGCCGGGACTTCCAGAACACCGGGGAGCTGTTTTTT	CASSRDFQNTGELFF
TRBV14	TRBJ2-3	17	TRBD2	.	TGTGCCAGCAGCCATAGACTAGCGGGAGAGGTGACAGATACGCAGTATTTT	CASSHRLAGEVTDTQYF
TRBV4-1	TRBJ2-2	17	TRBD2	few	TGCGCCAGCAGGCCGGGACTAGCGGGAGGGGCTGCCGGGGAGCTGTTTTTT	CASRPGLAGGAAGELFF
TRBV19	TRBJ1-6	17	.	.	TGTGCCAGTGCCGTCGGTCTGGGGGCATCCTATAATTCACCCCTCCACTTT	CASAVGLGASYNSPLHF
TRBV10-3	TRBJ2-1	13	.	.	TGTGCCATCAGTGAGGGGGGCCTCCTCTCCCGATTCTTC	CAISEGGLLSRFF
TRBV7-9	TRBJ1-1	15	.	.	TGTGCCAGCAGCTTATTTGGGGGCGTTGACACTGAAGCTTTCTTT	CASSLFGGVDTEAFF
TRBV2	TRBJ1-5	12	.	.	TGTGCCAGCACCTCAGGTAATCAGCCCCAGCATTTT	CASTSGNQPQHF
TRBV4-2	TRBJ2-1	15	TRBD2	once	TGTGCCAGCAGCCTAGCTAGCGGGGGGGCCAATGAGCAGTTCTTC	CASSLASGGANEQFF
TRBV29-1	TRBJ2-5	14	TRBD1	.	TGCAGCGTTGTCCCGGGACAGGAGCAAGAGACCCAGTACTTC	CSVVPGQEQETQYF
TRBV4-1	TRBJ2-5	14	TRBD1	.	TGCGCCAGCAGCCTGGGACAGGGGATGGAGACCCAGTACTTC	CASSLGQGMETQYF